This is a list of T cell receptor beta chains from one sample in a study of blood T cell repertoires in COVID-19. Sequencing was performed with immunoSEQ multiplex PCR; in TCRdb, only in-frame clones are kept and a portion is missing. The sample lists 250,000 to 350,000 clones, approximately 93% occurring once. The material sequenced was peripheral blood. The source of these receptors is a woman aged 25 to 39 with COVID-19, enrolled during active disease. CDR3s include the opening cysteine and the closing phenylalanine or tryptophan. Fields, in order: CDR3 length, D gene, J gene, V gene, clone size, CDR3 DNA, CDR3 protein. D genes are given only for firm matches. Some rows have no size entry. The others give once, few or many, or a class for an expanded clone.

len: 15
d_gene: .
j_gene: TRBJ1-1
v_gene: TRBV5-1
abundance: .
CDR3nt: TGCGCCAGCAGCTTGGGAGCATCTATGAACACTGAAGCTTTCTTT
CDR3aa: CASSLGASMNTEAFF

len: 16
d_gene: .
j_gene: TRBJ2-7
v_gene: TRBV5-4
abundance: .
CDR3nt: TGTGCCAGCAGCTTGTGGCTCTCCGGTACGGGATACGAGCAGTACTTC
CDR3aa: CASSLWLSGTGYEQYF

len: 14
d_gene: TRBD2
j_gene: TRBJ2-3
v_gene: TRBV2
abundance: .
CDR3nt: TGTGCCAGAGGGACTAGCGCTAGCACAGATACGCAGTATTTT
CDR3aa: CARGTSASTDTQYF

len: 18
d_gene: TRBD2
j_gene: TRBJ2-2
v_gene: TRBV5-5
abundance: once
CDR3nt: TGTGCCAGCAGCTCGGCGGGGCGAGCGGGAGGGGCGGACGGGGAGCTGTTTTTT
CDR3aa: CASSSAGRAGGADGELFF

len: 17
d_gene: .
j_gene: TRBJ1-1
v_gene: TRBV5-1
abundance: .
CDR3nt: TGCGCCAGCAGCTTGGTAAACGCTCAACGGGGAAAAACTGAAGCTTTCTTT
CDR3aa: CASSLVNAQRGKTEAFF

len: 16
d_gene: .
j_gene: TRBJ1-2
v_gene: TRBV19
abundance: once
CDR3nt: TGTGCCAGTAGTATAGATAAGGCAGGGCGACTCCATGGCTACACCTTC
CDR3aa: CASSIDKAGRLHGYTF

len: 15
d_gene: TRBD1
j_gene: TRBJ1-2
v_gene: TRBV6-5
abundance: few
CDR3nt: TGTGCCAGCAGCGACTCCGACAGGGGATTCAATGGCTACACCTTC
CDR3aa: CASSDSDRGFNGYTF

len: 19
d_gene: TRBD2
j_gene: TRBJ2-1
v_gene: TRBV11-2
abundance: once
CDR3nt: TGTGCCAGCAGCTTAGCCCTCGGGGGGGAGCTTAGCTCCTACAATGAGCAGTTCTTC
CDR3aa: CASSLALGGELSSYNEQFF

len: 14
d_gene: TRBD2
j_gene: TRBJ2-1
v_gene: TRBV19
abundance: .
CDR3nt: TGTGCCAGTAGTAGCGGGAGGGATTCCGGTGAGCAGTTCTTC
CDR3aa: CASSSGRDSGEQFF

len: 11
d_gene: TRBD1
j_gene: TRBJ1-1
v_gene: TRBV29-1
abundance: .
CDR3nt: TGCAGCGTTCCTTTTCCAGGGGGGTCTTTCTTT
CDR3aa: CSVPFPGGSFF

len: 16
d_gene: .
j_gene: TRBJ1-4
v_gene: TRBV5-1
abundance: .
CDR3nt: TGCGCCAGCAGCTTGGGCGGCGGGGTTGTAGAGGAAAAACTGTTTTTT
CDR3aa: CASSLGGGVVEEKLFF

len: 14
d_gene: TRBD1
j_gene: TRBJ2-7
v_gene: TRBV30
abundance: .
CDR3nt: TGTGCCTGGAGTATCGCAGGGGGCACTTGGGAGCAGTACTTC
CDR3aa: CAWSIAGGTWEQYF

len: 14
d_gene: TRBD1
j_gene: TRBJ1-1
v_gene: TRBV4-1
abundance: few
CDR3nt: TGCGCCAGCAGCCAAGACGACAGGGTGGCTGAAGCTTTCTTT
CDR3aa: CASSQDDRVAEAFF

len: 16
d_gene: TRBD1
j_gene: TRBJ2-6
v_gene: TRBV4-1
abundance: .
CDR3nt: TGCGCCAGCAAACAGGGGGTATTATCTGGGGCCAACGTCCTGACTTTC
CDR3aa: CASKQGVLSGANVLTF

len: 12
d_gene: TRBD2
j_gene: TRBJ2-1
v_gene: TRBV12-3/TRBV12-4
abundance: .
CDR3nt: TGTGCCAGCAGTTTATCTGGGACTAGCACATTCTTC
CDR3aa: CASSLSGTSTFF

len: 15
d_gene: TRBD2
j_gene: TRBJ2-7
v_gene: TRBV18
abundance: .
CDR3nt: TGTGCCAGCTCACCGCCGAGCGGGACTTCCTACGAGCAGTACTTC
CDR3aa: CASSPPSGTSYEQYF

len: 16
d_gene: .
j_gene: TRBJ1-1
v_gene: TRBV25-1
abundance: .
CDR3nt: TGTGCCAGCAGTGACCAGGGCGAGACAGGCAGTACTGAAGCTTTCTTT
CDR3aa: CASSDQGETGSTEAFF

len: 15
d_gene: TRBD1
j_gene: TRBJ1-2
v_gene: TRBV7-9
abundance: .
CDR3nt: TGTGCCAGCAGCACCCGGGACAGGGGGTTAGGAGGCTACACCTTC
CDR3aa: CASSTRDRGLGGYTF

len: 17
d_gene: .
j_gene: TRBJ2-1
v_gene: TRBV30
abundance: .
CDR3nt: TGTGCCTGGAGTTTACTCCCTCCTCAGGCCTCCTACAATGAGCAGTTCTTC
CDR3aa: CAWSLLPPQASYNEQFF

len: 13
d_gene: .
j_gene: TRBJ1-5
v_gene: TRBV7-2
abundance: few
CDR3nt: TGTGCCAGCAGCCTTAGCCGTAATCAGCCCCAGCATTTT
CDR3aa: CASSLSRNQPQHF

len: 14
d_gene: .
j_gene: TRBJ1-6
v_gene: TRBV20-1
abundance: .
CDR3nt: TGCAGTGCTAGTGCCAGGGTACAGAATTCACCCCTCCACTTT
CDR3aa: CSASARVQNSPLHF

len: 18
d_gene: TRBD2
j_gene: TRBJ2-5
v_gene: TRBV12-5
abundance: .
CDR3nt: TGTGCTAGTTTGGCCGGCCGACTAGCGGGAGGGCCAGCGGAGACCCAGTACTTC
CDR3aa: CASLAGRLAGGPAETQYF

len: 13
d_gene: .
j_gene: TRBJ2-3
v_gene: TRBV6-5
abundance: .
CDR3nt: TGTGCCAGCCGGATCGAGGGCACAGATACGCAGTATTTT
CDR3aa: CASRIEGTDTQYF

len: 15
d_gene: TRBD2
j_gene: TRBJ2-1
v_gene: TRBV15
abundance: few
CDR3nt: TGTGCCACCAGCAGAGGAGCGGGAGGTTCCAATGAGCAGTTCTTC
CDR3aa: CATSRGAGGSNEQFF

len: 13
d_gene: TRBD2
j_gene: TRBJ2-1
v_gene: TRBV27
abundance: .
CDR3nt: TGTGCCAGCAGTTTGAGCGGGAGTAATGAGCAGTTCTTC
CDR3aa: CASSLSGSNEQFF

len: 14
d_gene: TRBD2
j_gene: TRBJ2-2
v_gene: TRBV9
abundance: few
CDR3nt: TGTGCCAGCAGACGAACGGGGGGAACCGGGGAGCTGTTTTTT
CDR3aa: CASRRTGGTGELFF

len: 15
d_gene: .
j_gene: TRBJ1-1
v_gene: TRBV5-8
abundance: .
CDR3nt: TGTGCCAGCAGCTTGCCCCGGGTAGGGGTGACTGAAGCTTTCTTT
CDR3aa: CASSLPRVGVTEAFF

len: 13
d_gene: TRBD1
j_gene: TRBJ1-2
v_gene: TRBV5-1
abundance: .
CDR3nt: TGCGCCACCTCCGAGACAGGGCTCGATGGCTACACCTTC
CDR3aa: CATSETGLDGYTF

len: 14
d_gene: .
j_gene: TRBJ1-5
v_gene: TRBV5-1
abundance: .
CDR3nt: TGCGCCAGCAGCTTACAGGGATCGGGCCAGCCCCAGCATTTT
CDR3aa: CASSLQGSGQPQHF

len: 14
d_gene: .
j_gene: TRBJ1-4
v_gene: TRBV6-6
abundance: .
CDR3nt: TGTGCCAGCAGCACGGGACAATCTAATGAAAAACTGTTTTTT
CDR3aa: CASSTGQSNEKLFF

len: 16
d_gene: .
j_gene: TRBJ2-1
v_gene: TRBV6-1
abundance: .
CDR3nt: TGTGCCAGCAGTGAAGCGGTAGCGGACCATTACAATGAGCAGTTCTTC
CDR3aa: CASSEAVADHYNEQFF

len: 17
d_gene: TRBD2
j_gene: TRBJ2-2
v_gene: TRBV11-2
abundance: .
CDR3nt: TGTGCCAGCAGCCCTGGGGGTAGCGGGAGACGGAACGGGGAGCTGTTTTTT
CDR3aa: CASSPGGSGRRNGELFF

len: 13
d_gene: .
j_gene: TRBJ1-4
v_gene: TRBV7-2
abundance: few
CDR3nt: TGTGCCTCTAAATTACCCGTCAATGAAAAACTGTTTTTT
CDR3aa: CASKLPVNEKLFF

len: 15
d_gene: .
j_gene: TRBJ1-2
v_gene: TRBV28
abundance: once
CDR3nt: TGTGCCAGCAGTGGGGTGACAGGCCCCTCCCATGGCTACACCTTC
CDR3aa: CASSGVTGPSHGYTF

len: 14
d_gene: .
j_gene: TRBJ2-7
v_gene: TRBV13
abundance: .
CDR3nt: TGTGCCAGCAGCTTAGCCAGGGGATCCTACGAGCAGTACTTC
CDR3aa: CASSLARGSYEQYF

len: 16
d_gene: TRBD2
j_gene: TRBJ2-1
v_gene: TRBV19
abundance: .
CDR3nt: TGTGCCAGTACCTCTCTAGCGGGAGGTCTCTACAATGAGCAGTTCTTC
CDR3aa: CASTSLAGGLYNEQFF

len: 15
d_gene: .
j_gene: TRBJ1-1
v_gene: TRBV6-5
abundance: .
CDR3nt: TGTGCCAGCAGTTATATACCCTCGGGGAACACTGAAGCTTTCTTT
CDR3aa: CASSYIPSGNTEAFF

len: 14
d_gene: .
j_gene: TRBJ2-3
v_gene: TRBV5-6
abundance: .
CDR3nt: TGTGCCAGCAGCTCGGGACACAGCACAGATACGCAGTATTTT
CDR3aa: CASSSGHSTDTQYF

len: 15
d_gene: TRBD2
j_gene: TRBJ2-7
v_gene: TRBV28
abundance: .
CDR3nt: TGTGCCAGCAGTTTGCCTAGCGGCCATTCCTACGAGCAGTACTTC
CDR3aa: CASSLPSGHSYEQYF

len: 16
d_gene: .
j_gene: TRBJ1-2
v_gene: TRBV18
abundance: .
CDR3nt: TGTGCCAGCTCACCACCGTTCCAAGGGGGTAACTATGGCTACACCTTC
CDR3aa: CASSPPFQGGNYGYTF

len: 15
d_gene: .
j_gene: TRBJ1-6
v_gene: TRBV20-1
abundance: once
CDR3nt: TGCAGTGCTAGTGACGGTCGGGGTCGAGAGGCACCCCTCCACTTT
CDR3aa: CSASDGRGREAPLHF

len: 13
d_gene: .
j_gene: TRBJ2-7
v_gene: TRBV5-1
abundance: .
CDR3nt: TGCGCCAGCAGCTCGGGGGGCGGCTACGAGCAGTACTTC
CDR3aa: CASSSGGGYEQYF

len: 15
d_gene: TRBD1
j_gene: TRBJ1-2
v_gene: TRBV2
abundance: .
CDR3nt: TGTGCCAGCAGTGAAAATAGGGCAGGGGGCTATGGCTACACCTTC
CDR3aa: CASSENRAGGYGYTF

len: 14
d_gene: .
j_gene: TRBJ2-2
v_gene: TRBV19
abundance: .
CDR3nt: TGTGCCAGTAGCTGGAGCAAGAACACCGGGGAGCTGTTTTTT
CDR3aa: CASSWSKNTGELFF

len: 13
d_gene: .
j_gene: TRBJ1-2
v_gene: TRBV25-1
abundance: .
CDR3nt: TGTGCCAGCAGTGAATACAGGGGTGGGGGCTACACCTTC
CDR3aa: CASSEYRGGGYTF

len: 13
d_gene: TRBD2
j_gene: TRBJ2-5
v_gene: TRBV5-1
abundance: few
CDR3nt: TGCGCCAGCAGAATAGCGGGGGAAGAGACCCAGTACTTC
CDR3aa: CASRIAGEETQYF

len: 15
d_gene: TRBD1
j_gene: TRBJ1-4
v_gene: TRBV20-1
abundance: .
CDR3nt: TGCAGTGCTAGTACCCAGGGGGGCCTACCTGAAAAACTGTTTTTT
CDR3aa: CSASTQGGLPEKLFF

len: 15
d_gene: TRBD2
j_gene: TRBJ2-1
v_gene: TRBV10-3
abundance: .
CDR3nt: TGTGCCATCAGATCACTTCTAGCGGAGGACAATGAGCAGTTCTTC
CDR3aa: CAIRSLLAEDNEQFF